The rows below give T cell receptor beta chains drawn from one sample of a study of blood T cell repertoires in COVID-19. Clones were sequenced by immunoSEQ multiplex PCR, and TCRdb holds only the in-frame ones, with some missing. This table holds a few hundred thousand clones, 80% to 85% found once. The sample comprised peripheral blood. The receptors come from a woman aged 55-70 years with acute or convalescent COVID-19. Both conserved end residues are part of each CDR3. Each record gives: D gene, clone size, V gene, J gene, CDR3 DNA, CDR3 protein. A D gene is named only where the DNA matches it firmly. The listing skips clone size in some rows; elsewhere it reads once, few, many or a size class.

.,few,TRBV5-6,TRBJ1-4,TGTGCCAGCAGCTTGGCCGGCGGGGAGGGTGAAAAACTGTTTTTT,CASSLAGGEGEKLFF
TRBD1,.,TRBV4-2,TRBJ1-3,TGTGCCAGCAGCCAAGATCGGGACAGGGTTGGAAACACCATATATTTT,CASSQDRDRVGNTIYF
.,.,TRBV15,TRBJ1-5,TGTGCCACCAGCAGAGAGAGGCGCGGGGGTGGACAGCCCCAGCATTTT,CATSRERRGGGQPQHF
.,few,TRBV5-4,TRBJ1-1,TGTGCCAGCAGCCCACAGACAGCCAACACTGAAGCTTTCTTT,CASSPQTANTEAFF
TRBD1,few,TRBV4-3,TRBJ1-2,TGCGCCAGCAGCCTTAGGGACAGCAGTTATGGCTACACCTTC,CASSLRDSSYGYTF
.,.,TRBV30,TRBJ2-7,TGTGCCTGGAGTGACCGGGAACTAACAGAGCAGTACTTC,CAWSDRELTEQYF
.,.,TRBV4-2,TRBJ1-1,TGTGCCAGCAGCCAAGTGGCTGTGGCGGTGAACACTGAAGCTTTCTTT,CASSQVAVAVNTEAFF
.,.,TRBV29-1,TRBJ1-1,TGCAGCGTCCGGGGATCCGTGAACACTGAAGCTTTCTTT,CSVRGSVNTEAFF
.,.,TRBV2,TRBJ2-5,TGTGCCAGCAGCGATCAAGCGGTGATCCAAGAGACCCAGTACTTC,CASSDQAVIQETQYF
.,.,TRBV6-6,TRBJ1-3,TGTGCCAGCAGGCATCGACAGTCCTCTGGAAACACCATATATTTT,CASRHRQSSGNTIYF
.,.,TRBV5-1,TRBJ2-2,TGCGCCAGCAGCTCTCTAGCTCACATTCTCAGGAACACCGGGGAGCTGTTTTTT,CASSSLAHILRNTGELFF
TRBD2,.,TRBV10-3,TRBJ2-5,TGTGCCATCAGCCGAACCGGGGGGGCCTCCTATGAGACCCAGTACTTC,CAISRTGGASYETQYF
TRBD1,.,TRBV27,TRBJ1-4,TGTGTACCGGGACAGGGGCCTGCAACTAATGAAAAACTGTTTTTT,CVPGQGPATNEKLFF
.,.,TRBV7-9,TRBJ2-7,TGTGCCAGCAGCATGGGGGCGGTGGCAGGGCAATACTACGAGCAGTACTTC,CASSMGAVAGQYYEQYF
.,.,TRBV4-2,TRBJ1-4,TGTGCCAGCAGCCAAGGAGGAACGAAACTGTTTTTT,CASSQGGTKLFF
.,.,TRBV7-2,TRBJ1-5,TGTGCCAGCAGCTTACAACGGGGGTTGAATCAGCCCCAGCATTTT,CASSLQRGLNQPQHF
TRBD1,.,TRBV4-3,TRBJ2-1,TGCGCCAGCAGCCAAGACCATATCGGGACAGGGTTTTACAATGAGCAGTTCTTC,CASSQDHIGTGFYNEQFF
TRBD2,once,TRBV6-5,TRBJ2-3,TGTGCCAGCAGCCGGGCGGGGGGGCTTACAGATACGCAGTATTTT,CASSRAGGLTDTQYF
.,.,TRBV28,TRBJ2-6,TGTGCCAGCAAGGGGGGGAGCTCTGGGGCCAACGTCCTGACTTTC,CASKGGSSGANVLTF
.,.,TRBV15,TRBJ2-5,TGTGCCACCAGCAACCCCGACTTCCAAGAGACCCAGTACTTC,CATSNPDFQETQYF
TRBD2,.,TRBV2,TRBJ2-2,TGTGCCAGCAGCCTTAGCGGGGGGGCATCCGGGGAGCTGTTTTTT,CASSLSGGASGELFF
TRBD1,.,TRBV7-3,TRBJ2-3,TGTGCCAGCAGCGGCACAGGGGCGGCCGGAGATACGCAGTATTTT,CASSGTGAAGDTQYF
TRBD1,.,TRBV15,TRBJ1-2,TGTGCCACCCCATTATTAATTGTCCAGGGGGACAGATTAAAAAGCTATGGCTACACCTTC,CATPLLIVQGDRLKSYGYTF
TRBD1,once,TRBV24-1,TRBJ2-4,TGTGCCACCACGAAACAGGGGCTAGCCAAAAACATTCAGTACTTC,CATTKQGLAKNIQYF
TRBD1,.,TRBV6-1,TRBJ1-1,TGTGCCAGCAGTGTATTACAGGGGAGCGGATACACTGAAGCTTTCTTT,CASSVLQGSGYTEAFF
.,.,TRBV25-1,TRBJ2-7,TGTGCCAGCAGTGAAACAGGGAAGCTACGAGCGGTAGAGCAGTACTTC,CASSETGKLRAVEQYF
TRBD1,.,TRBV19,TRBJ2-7,TGTGCCAGTAGTCCGGGGACAGGGGGAAACGAGCAGTACTTC,CASSPGTGGNEQYF
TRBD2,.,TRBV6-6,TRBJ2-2,TGTGCCAGCAGTGGACTAGCGGGGGGTACCGGGGAGCTGTTTTTT,CASSGLAGGTGELFF
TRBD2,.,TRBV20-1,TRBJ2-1,TGCAGTGCTAGTCTAGCGGGGCTCTACAATGAGCAGTTCTTC,CSASLAGLYNEQFF
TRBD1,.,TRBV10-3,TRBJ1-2,TGTGCCATCAGTGCCGGGGAGACAGGGGACTATGGCTACACCTTC,CAISAGETGDYGYTF
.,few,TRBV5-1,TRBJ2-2,TGCGCCAGCAGCGGAGGAGGGGGCGGGGCAAACACCGGGGAGCTGTTTTTT,CASSGGGGGANTGELFF
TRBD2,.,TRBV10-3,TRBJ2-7,TGTGCCATCAGTGAAGGGGTAGCGGGGGCCTACGAGCAGTACTTC,CAISEGVAGAYEQYF
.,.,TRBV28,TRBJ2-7,TGTGCCAGCAGTTGGGACATAACGAACTACGAGCAGTACTTC,CASSWDITNYEQYF
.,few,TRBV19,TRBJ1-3,TGTGCCAGTAGCCCAGGCAGGGGCGGCTCTGGAAACACCATATATTTT,CASSPGRGGSGNTIYF
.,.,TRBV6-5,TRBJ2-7,TGTGCCAGCAGTTACGGGGCGGCTTTTTACGAGCAGTACTTC,CASSYGAAFYEQYF
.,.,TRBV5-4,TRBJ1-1,TGTGCCAGCAGCCTACGTGAGCTGAACACTGAAGCTTTCTTT,CASSLRELNTEAFF
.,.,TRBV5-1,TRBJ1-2,TGCGCCAGCAGCTTGCTTACAGGGTCGGAGTATGGCTACACCTTC,CASSLLTGSEYGYTF
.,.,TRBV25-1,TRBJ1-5,TGTGCCAGCAGTGCTTTCCGACAGCCCCGTCAGGCCCAGCATTTT,CASSAFRQPRQAQHF
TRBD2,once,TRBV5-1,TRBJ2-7,TGCGCCAGCAGCCTTAGCGGGGCCTACGAGCAGTACTTC,CASSLSGAYEQYF
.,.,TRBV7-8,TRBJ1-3,TGTGCCAGCAGCCCGATACAGGGAAACACCATATATTTT,CASSPIQGNTIYF
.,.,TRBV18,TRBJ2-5,TGTGCCAGCTCACCACCGATGTCAGGTCGGTCGGAGACCCAGTACTTC,CASSPPMSGRSETQYF
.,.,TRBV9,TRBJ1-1,TGTGCCAGCAGCGTAGCAGGGGCCACTGAAGCTTTCTTT,CASSVAGATEAFF
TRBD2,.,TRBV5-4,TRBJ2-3,TGTGCCAGCAGCTCGTTCACTAGCGGGGGAAGCACAGATACGCAGTATTTT,CASSSFTSGGSTDTQYF
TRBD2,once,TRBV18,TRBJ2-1,TGTGCCAGCTCACCAGGGTTAGCGGGCAATGAGCAGTTCTTC,CASSPGLAGNEQFF
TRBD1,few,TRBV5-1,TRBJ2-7,TGCGCCAGCAGCGAGGGGACAGGGGGCTACGAGCAGTACTTC,CASSEGTGGYEQYF
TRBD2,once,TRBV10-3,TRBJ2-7,TGTGCCATCAGTTATCTAGCGGGACCATCCTACGAGCAGTACTTC,CAISYLAGPSYEQYF
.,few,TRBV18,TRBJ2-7,TGTGCCAGCTCACAGACCCCCACTAATTACGAGCAGTACTTC,CASSQTPTNYEQYF
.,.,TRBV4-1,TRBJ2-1,TGCGCCAGCAGCCAAGGCCCGGTGAGTGGTGAGCAGTTCTTC,CASSQGPVSGEQFF
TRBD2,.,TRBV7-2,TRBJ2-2,TGTGCCAGCAGCCTTTTCGGGGGGTCGAACACCGGGGAGCTGTTTTTT,CASSLFGGSNTGELFF
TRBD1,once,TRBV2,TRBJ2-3,TGTGCCAGCAGTGAAGGGACAGGACCTAGCACAGATACGCAGTATTTT,CASSEGTGPSTDTQYF
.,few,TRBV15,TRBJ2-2,TGTGCCACCAGCAGAGATCGGGGGGAGCTGTTTTTT,CATSRDRGELFF
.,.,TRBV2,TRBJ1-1,TGTGCCAGCAGGACACAGGGATCTGAAGCTTTCTTT,CASRTQGSEAFF
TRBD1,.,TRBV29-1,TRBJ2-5,TGCAGCGTTGGGGACAGGAGAACCCAAGAGACCCAGTACTTC,CSVGDRRTQETQYF
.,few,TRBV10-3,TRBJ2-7,TGTGCCATCAGTGAACCGGGGGATTACGAGCAGTACTTC,CAISEPGDYEQYF
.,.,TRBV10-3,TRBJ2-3,TGTGCCATCAGTGAGCAGGGGAGTGGGACAGATACGCAGTATTTT,CAISEQGSGTDTQYF
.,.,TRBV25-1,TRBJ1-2,TGTGCCAGCACGGCAGGGGATGGCTACACCTTC,CASTAGDGYTF